The rows below give T cell receptor beta chains drawn from one sample of a study of OX40 agonist ivuxolimab in advanced cancers. Sequenced by immunoSEQ multiplex PCR; TCRdb stores in-frame clones only, minus some. The sample contains some 37,000 clones, 79% of which appear only once. The sample here was CD4+ or CD8+ T cells sorted from blood, taken in a trial of the OX40 agonist ivuxolimab. The receptors were gathered from an adult with an advanced solid tumor such as melanoma, head and neck, liver or kidney cancer. The CDR3 runs from the conserved cysteine through the conserved F or W.

j_call v_call cdr3_length cdr3_aa
TRBJ2-1 TRBV28 13 CASSLPQGQVEFF
TRBJ1-5 TRBV11-2 13 CASSLEYGQPQHF
TRBJ2-7 TRBV6-5 14 CASSTGTGGVEQYF
TRBJ1-1 TRBV5-1 14 CASSLWGRGTEAFF
TRBJ1-2 TRBV7-9 15 CASSLASLQGSGYTF
TRBJ2-7 TRBV10-1 17 CASSESSTRGSSYEQYF
TRBJ1-4 TRBV2 16 CASSEYPTVTDEKLFF
. TRBV19 13 CASSWTGAYEQYF
TRBJ2-7 TRBV6-5 14 CASTGTGGSYEQYF
TRBJ1-2 TRBV12-5 16 CASGLVLAGINYGYTF
TRBJ2-4 TRBV7-9 15 CASSRIQGEKNIQYF
TRBJ2-7 TRBV6-5 14 CASSPSLSPYEQYF
TRBJ1-6 TRBV9 19 CASSVVQGAPISYNSPLHF
TRBJ2-7 TRBV6-5 13 CASSYSRYYEQYF
TRBJ2-7 TRBV5-1 15 CASSLLAGDSYEQYF
TRBJ1-1 TRBV4-1 14 CASSQNRGNTEAFF
TRBJ1-2 TRBV5-5 14 CASSSDRGNFGYTF
TRBJ2-2 TRBV27 13 CASSYLNTGELFF
TRBJ2-3 TRBV25-1 15 CASSELAGDTDTQYF
TRBJ1-2 TRBV7-3 14 CASSLSPDYYGYTF
TRBJ2-7 TRBV18 15 CASSPTTGGLYEQYF
TRBJ1-2 TRBV28 17 CASTPTPSGTADYGYTF